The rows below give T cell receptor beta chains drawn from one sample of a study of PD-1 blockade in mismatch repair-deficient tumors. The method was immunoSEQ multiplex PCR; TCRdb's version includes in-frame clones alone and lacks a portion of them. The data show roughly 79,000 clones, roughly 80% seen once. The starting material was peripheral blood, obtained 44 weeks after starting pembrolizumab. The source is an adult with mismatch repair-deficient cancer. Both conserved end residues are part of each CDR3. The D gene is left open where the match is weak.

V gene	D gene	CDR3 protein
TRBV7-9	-	CASREADYEQYF
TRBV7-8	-	CASSLVGNTDTQYF
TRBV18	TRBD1	CASSQGTGTEQYF
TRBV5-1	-	CASSPTLPQGGYTF
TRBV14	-	CASSQDRSGVWGEQYF
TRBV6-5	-	CASRPPGAGELFF
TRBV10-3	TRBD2	CAISETGGYEQYF
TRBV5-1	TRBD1	CASSSGTVQETQYF
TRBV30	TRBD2	CACFVTSGSNEQFF
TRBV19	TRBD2	CASSRGGTMGSDTQYF
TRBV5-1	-	CASSLQGIGTDTQYF
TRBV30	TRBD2	CAWSRGLGSYNEQFF
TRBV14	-	CASSQETYEQYF
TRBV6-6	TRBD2	CASRPGGAYEQYF
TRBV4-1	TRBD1	CASSQNQGETYEQYF
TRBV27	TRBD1	CASSKGQGPQNIQYF
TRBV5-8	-	CASSQGTFEKLFF
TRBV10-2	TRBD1	CASSGTGGHQPQHF
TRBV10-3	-	CAISESGELFF
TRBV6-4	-	CAGCQCSQDSYEQYF
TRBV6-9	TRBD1	CASSDPGQSTGELFF
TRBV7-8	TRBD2	CASSTTSGGDEQFF
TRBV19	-	CASFDGNSYEQYF
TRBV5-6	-	CASSLGSLNQPQHF
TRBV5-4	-	CASSLGVGGYTF
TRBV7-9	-	CASSSRDPIGSGYTF
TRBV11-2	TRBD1	CASSFPNFSGQGPSYEQYF
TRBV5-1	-	CASSLERGTGNTIYF
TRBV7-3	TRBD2	CASSSEGTRVGEQFF
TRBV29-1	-	CSGQSNTGELFF
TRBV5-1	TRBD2	CASSLGTSGSEEQFF
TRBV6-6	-	CASSPQGVDNYGYTF
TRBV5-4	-	CASSFSQNTEAFF
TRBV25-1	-	CASSGSAVGEETQYF
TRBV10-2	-	CASRGSSGNQPQHF
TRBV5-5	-	CASSLGSVTYYNEQFF
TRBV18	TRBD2	CASSPGTSGGSNNEQFF
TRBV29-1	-	CSVVPGAAAGELFF
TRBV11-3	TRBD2	CASSLDPVAGGTDTQYF
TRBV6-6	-	CASSYDRNTGELFF
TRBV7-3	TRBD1	CASSSTGTGFATQYF
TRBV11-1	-	CASSLAPGTDYEQYF
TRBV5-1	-	CASSSAMDETQYF
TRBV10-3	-	CAISESSSYEQYF
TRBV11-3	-	CASSLEPASSYEQYF
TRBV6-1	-	CASSESGQAAEKLFF
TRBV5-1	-	CASSFDWLDEQFF
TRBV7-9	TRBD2	CASSPGTSFNEQFF
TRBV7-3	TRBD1	CASSRDRGVNEQFF
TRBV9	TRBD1	CASSEVGTGTPLHF
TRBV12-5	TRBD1	CASGQIGTGKEGEQYF